This TCR beta chain stems from a study of CD8+ T cells in alopecia areata. In its sample, this clone was seen once. The sample's treatment: oral pan-JAK inhibitor, 5-10 mg twice daily. Sequencing relied on a cDNA template that was reverse transcribed from extracted RNA. Assay used: immunoSEQ multiplex PCR; TCRdb lists only in-frame clones, some missing. The sample holds 200,000 to 250,000 clones, 30% to 40% seen once. This TCR derives from a human donor with alopecia areata. Sequenced material: CD4+ T cells sorted from blood, taken around week 31, from a patient treated with tofacitinib.

CDR3 region: CASSELLAASTDTQYF. DNA for the CDR3: TGTGCCAGCAGTGAACTTCTAGCGGCTAGCACAGATACGCAGTATTTT. V and J are TRBV2 and TRBJ2-3; TRBD2 matches at 7 bases. Per the germline V gene, CDR1 is SNHLY and CDR2 is FYNNEI. The length of the CDR3 is 16 residues. Trimming removed 2 bases from V and 0 bases from J; junction bases left unmatched: 5.